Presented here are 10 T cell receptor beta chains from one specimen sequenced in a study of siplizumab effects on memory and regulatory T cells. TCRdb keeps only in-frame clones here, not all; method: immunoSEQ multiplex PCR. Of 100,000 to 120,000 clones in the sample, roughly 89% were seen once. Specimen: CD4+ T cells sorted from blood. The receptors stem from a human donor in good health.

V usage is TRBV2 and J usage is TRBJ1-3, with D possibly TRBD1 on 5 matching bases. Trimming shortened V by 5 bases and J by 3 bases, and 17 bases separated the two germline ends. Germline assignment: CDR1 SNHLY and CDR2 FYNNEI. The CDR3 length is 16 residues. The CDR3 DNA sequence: TGTGCCAGCAGTTCCAGACAGACCAAGGGTGGAAACACCATATATTTT. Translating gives CASSSRQTKGGNTIYF.

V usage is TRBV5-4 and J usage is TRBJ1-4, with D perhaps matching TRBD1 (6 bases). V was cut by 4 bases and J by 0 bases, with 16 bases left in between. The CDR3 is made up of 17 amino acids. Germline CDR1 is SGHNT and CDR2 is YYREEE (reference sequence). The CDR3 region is CASSQGLGRPTNEKLFF. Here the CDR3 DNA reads TGTGCCAGCAGCCAGGGGTTGGGCAGGCCAACTAATGAAAAACTGTTTTTT. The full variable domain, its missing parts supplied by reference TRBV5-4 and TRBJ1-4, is ETGVTQSPTHLIKTRGQQVTLRCSSQSGHNTVSWYQQALGQGPQFIFQYYREEENGRGNFPPRFSGLQFPNYSSELNVNALELDDSALYLCASSQGLGRPTNEKLFFGSGTQLSVL.

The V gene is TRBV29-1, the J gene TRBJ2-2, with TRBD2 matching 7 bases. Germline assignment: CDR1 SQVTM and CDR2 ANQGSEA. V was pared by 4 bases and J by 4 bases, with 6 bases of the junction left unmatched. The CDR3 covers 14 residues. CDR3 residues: CSVAAGVGTGELFF. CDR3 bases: TGCAGCGTTGCTGCGGGAGTGGGCACCGGGGAGCTGTTTTTT.

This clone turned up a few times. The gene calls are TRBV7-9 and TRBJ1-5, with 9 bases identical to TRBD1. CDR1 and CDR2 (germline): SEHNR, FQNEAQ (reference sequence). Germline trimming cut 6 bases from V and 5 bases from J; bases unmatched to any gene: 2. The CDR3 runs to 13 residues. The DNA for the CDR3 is TGTGCCAGCAGTCGACAGGGGGATCAGCCCCAGCATTTT. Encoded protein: CASSRQGDQPQHF.

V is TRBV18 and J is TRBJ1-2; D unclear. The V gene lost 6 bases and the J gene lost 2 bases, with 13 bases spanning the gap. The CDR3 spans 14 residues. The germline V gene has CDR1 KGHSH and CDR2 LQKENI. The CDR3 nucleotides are TGTGCCAGCTCTTTAAGGGAGGAAAACTATGGCTACACCTTC. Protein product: CASSLREENYGYTF.

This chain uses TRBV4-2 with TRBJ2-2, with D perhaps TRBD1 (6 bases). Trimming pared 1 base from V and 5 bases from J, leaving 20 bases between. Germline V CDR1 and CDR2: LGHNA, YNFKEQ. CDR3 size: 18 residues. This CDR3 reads CASSQGPSAGRGTGELFF. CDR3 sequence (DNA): TGTGCCAGCAGCCAAGGGCCCTCGGCAGGCAGGGGAACCGGGGAGCTGTTTTTT.

CDR3 amino acids: CASRVMGRGNTEAFF. The CDR3 DNA sequence: TGTGCCAGCAGGGTTATGGGCAGGGGTAACACTGAAGCTTTCTTT. The chain links TRBV5-4 to TRBJ1-1; tentatively, D is TRBD1 (6 bases). In germline, CDR1 is SGHNT, CDR2 YYREEE (reference sequence). Trimming cost V 5 bases and J 2 bases, with 16 bases left between them. The CDR3 is 15 residues long.

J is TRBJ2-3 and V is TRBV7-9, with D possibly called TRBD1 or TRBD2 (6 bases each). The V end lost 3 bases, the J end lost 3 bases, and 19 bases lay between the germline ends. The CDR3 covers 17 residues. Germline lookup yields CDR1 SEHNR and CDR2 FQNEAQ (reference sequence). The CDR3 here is CASSLTLRVGGTDTQYF. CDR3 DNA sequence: TGTGCCAGCAGCTTGACCCTACGGGTAGGGGGGACAGATACGCAGTATTTT.

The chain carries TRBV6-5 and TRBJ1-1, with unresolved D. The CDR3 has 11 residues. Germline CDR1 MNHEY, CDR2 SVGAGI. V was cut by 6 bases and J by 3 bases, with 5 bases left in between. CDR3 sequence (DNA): TGTGCCAGCAGCCATTACACTGAAGCTTTCTTT. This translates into CASSHYTEAFF.

Written as DNA, the CDR3 is TGTGCCACCCTATCCCCTGGACAGTACGAGCAGTACTTC. Amino acids: CATLSPGQYEQYF. The gene calls are TRBV6-6 and TRBJ2-7; perhaps TRBD1 as D (6 bases). V lost 10 bases to trimming and J lost 4 bases, with 17 bases between them. Germline V gene sequence: CDR1 MNHNY, CDR2 SVGAGI (reference sequence). There are 13 residues in the CDR3.